This T cell receptor beta chain was captured by sequencing in a study of blood T cell repertoires in COVID-19. Across the study: In each case, the material was cDNA or gDNA derived from T cells, B-cell-depleted T cells, or PBMCs.

The germline CDR1 and CDR2 sequences are SGHRS and YFSETQ. V dropped 4 bases and J dropped 0; count of bases not matched to a gene: 8. This CDR3 is built from 16 residues. Repertoires were generated with immunoSEQ multiplex PCR, while TCRdb's copy carries only in-frame clones and drops some. The sample shows roughly 100,000 clones, about 80% of them seen only once. This clone occurred once. This receptor was taken from a man in his sixties with acute or convalescent COVID-19. The chain links TRBV5-1 to TRBJ2-7; 9 nucleotides line up with TRBD1. Material: peripheral blood. The CDR3 reads CASSTTGTGSSYEQYF. The CDR3 nucleotides read TGCGCCAGCAGCACGACCGGGACAGGGAGCTCCTACGAGCAGTACTTC.